The 29 T cell receptor beta chains in this list originate from one sample, sequenced in a study of cytomegalovirus exposure and HLA in healthy donors. PCR was performed using 60 Vbeta and 13 Jbeta primers. TCRdb keeps only in-frame clones here, not all; method: immunoSEQ multiplex PCR. The sample includes around 200,000 clones, around 68% of them seen just once. The source material was PBMCs. The source of these receptors is a man aged 40-49 years in good health and CMV-seronegative.

The chain combines TRBV15 with TRBJ1-1; D gene ambiguous. The V end was cut by 4 bases, the J end by 4 bases, with 19 bases between. This CDR3 is built from 16 residues. Germline CDR1 is LNHNV and CDR2 is YYDKDF (reference sequence). CDR3 sequence (DNA): TGTGCCACCAGCAACCGCCATGGGGAGAGTTTCACTGAAGCTTTCTTT. Amino acids: CATSNRHGESFTEAFF.

This clone showed up just a few times. The chain uses TRBV2 and TRBJ2-2; no firm D call. The V end was cut by 1 base, the J end by 0 bases, with 9 bases between. Germline assignment: CDR1 SNHLY and CDR2 FYNNEI. The CDR3 is 16 residues long. The CDR3 region is CASSEGFLTNTGELFF. Here the CDR3 DNA reads TGTGCCAGCAGTGAAGGATTTCTAACGAACACCGGGGAGCTGTTTTTT. The full variable domain, completed using reference TRBV2 and TRBJ2-2, is EPEVTQTPSHQVTQMGQEVILRCVPISNHLYFYWYRQILGQKVEFLVSFYNNEISEKSEIFDDQFSVERPDGSNFTLKIRSTKLEDSAMYFCASSEGFLTNTGELFFGEGSRLTVL.

The V gene is TRBV5-4, the J gene TRBJ2-1, with TRBD2 matching 10 bases. This CDR3 is 15 amino acids long. In germline, CDR1 is SGHNT, CDR2 YYREEE (reference sequence). Trimming took 0 bases from V and 4 from J; bases not matched to a gene: 1. The CDR3 DNA sequence: TGTGCCAGCAGCTTGGAACTAGCGGGGTACAATGAGCAGTTCTTC. The encoded protein is CASSLELAGYNEQFF. Based on the CDR3 plus reference TRBV5-4 and TRBJ2-1, the full variable domain is ETGVTQSPTHLIKTRGQQVTLRCSSQSGHNTVSWYQQALGQGPQFIFQYYREEENGRGNFPPRFSGLQFPNYSSELNVNALELDDSALYLCASSLELAGYNEQFFGPGTRLTVL.

This sequence joins TRBV6-5 and TRBJ2-3; unclear D gene. Germline V gene lookup returns CDR1 MNHEY and CDR2 SVGAGI. The V end was cut by 2 bases, the J end by 6 bases, with 9 bases between. The CDR3 runs 13 residues. The CDR3 reads CASSYGSGDTQYF. The CDR3 nucleotides are TGTGCCAGCAGTTACGGATCGGGTGATACGCAGTATTTT.

The V and J genes are TRBV7-2 and TRBJ2-5, with 10 bases identical to TRBD2. The CDR3 loop spans 17 amino acids. The germline V gene encodes CDR1 SGHTA and CDR2 FQGNSA. J lost 0 bases, V lost 1 base, and 5 bases had no gene match. CDR3 sequence (DNA): TGTGCCAGCAGCTTAGGGATGACTAGCGGGTACCAAGAGACCCAGTACTTC. It encodes CASSLGMTSGYQETQYF.

As to this clone: One end of the junction does not line up with germline, which may come from a read error. This sample also contains other DNA sequences that code for the same CDR3. The rearrangement links TRBV19 to TRBJ1-5; 8 positions agree with TRBD1. CDR3 length: 16 amino acids. Germline V CDR1 and CDR2: LNHDA, SQIVND (reference sequence). The CDR3 here is CASSKAADRENQPQHF. The CDR3, as DNA: TGTGCTAGTAGTAAAGCCGCGGACAGGGAGAATCAGCCCCAGCATTTT.

The gene calls are TRBV2 and TRBJ1-5; 9 nucleotides match TRBD1. The CDR3 consists of 16 residues. Germline loops: CDR1 SNHLY, CDR2 FYNNEI. V lost 5 bases, J lost 3 bases, and 8 bases stayed unmatched. The CDR3 reads CASSQDRGFLNQPQHF. CDR3 nucleotides: TGTGCCAGCAGTCAGGACAGGGGATTTCTCAATCAGCCCCAGCATTTT. The variable domain in full, completed from reference TRBV2 and TRBJ1-5, reads EPEVTQTPSHQVTQMGQEVILRCVPISNHLYFYWYRQILGQKVEFLVSFYNNEISEKSEIFDDQFSVERPDGSNFTLKIRSTKLEDSAMYFCASSQDRGFLNQPQHFGDGTRLSIL.

This chain uses TRBV15 with TRBJ2-5; 9 bases map to TRBD2. This CDR3 has 14 amino acids. The V gene's germline CDR1 is LNHNV and CDR2 YYDKDF (reference sequence). The V gene end was trimmed by 1 base and the J gene end by 7 bases; junction bases not matched to a gene: 4. The CDR3 DNA sequence: TGTGCCACCAGCAGAGTCAAGCGGGGGGTGACCCAGTACTTC. Translated, it gives CATSRVKRGVTQYF.

The chain joins TRBV7-2 to TRBJ1-3; D gene uncertain. This CDR3 spans 16 amino acids. V dropped 0 bases and J dropped 0 bases, with 9 bases sitting between them. In germline, CDR1 is SGHTA, CDR2 FQGNSA. The CDR3 loop is CASSLAVLSSGNTIYF. The DNA of the CDR3 is TGTGCCAGCAGCTTAGCGGTCCTTAGCTCTGGAAACACCATATATTTT.

This clone was observed a handful of times. This chain connects TRBV30 to TRBJ2-4; 8 bases line up with TRBD1. Germline assignment: CDR1 GTSNPN and CDR2 SVGIG (reference sequence). The CDR3 loop spans 16 amino acids. Trimming took 2 bases from V and 6 from J; bases not matched to a gene: 12. As DNA, the CDR3 is TGTGCCTGGAGTCAACGTTCCGGGACAGGAGGAAACATTCAGTACTTC. Translated: CAWSQRSGTGGNIQYF.

The rearrangement uses TRBV4-1 and TRBJ2-1; 8 positions agree with TRBD2. V dropped 3 bases and J dropped 2; count of bases not matched to a gene: 3. Per the germline V gene, CDR1 is MGHRA and CDR2 is YSYEKL. The CDR3 runs 15 residues. CDR3 protein: CASSHAGGTYNEQFF. As DNA, the CDR3 is TGCGCCAGCAGCCACGCGGGGGGTACCTACAATGAGCAGTTCTTC.

This rearrangement joins TRBV19 to TRBJ2-7; TRBD1 agrees at 7 bases. Per germline, CDR1 LNHDA and CDR2 SQIVND (reference sequence). The CDR3 sequence is 16 residues long. Germline trimming cut 0 bases from V and 0 bases from J; bases unmatched to any gene: 5. The DNA of the CDR3 is TGTGCCAGTAGTATAGACCCGGGACAGAGCTCCTACGAGCAGTACTTC. It is translated as CASSIDPGQSSYEQYF.

In its sample, this clone was seen a few times. This chain joins TRBV7-2 and TRBJ2-7, with 9 positions matching TRBD2. V dropped 3 bases and J dropped 7; count of bases not matched to a gene: 1. The CDR3 has 12 residues. Germline CDR1 and CDR2: SGHTA and FQGNSA. CDR3 in DNA: TGTGCCAGCAGCTTGACTAGCGGAGAGCAGTACTTC. It yields the protein CASSLTSGEQYF.

The chain has TRBV11-2 and TRBJ1-5; 9 nucleotides line up with TRBD1. This CDR3 comprises 16 residues. Germline loops: CDR1 SGHAT, CDR2 FQNNGV. V was clipped by 4 bases and J by 3 bases; unmatched bases: 7. Here the CDR3 reads CASSSGTGFANQPQHF. The CDR3 region has the DNA TGTGCCAGCAGCTCAGGGACAGGGTTTGCCAATCAGCCCCAGCATTTT.

The J gene is TRBJ2-7, the V gene TRBV5-6, with TRBD2 matching over 12 bases. The V gene end was trimmed by 2 bases and the J gene end by 3 bases; junction bases not matched to a gene: 6. This CDR3 has 16 amino acids. Germline V gene data show CDR1 as SGHDT and CDR2 as YYEEEE. The chain's CDR3 is CASSFRTSGMVYEQYF. The CDR3 DNA reads as TGTGCCAGCAGCTTTAGGACTAGCGGGATGGTCTACGAGCAGTACTTC.

The chain employs TRBV11-2 and TRBJ2-3, with TRBD2 matching 9 bases. V lost 4 bases to trimming and J lost 5 bases; unmatched junction nucleotides: 7. Looked up from germline, CDR1 is SGHAT and CDR2 is FQNNGV. The CDR3 has 15 residues. The CDR3 region is CASSWERGVVDTQYF. CDR3 bases: TGTGCCAGCAGCTGGGAGCGGGGGGTAGTAGATACGCAGTATTTT.

The CDR3 nucleotides are TGTGCCAGCAGTCTCCTCGCGACAGGGGTCTACGAGCAGTACTTC. Encoded protein: CASSLLATGVYEQYF. The chain links TRBV7-8 to TRBJ2-7; 8 nucleotides align to TRBD1. CDR1 SGHVS and CDR2 FQNEAQ come from the germline V gene. This CDR3 is 15 amino acids long. With 6 bases clipped from V and 3 bases from J, the junction kept 10 bases outside the gene matches.

CDR3 DNA: TGTGCCAGCAGTTCCCTGGGCGGGGGTTGGCAGGAAAAACTGTTTTTT. This sequence encodes CASSSLGGGWQEKLFF. The J gene is TRBJ1-4, the V gene TRBV27; tentative D call: TRBD1 (5 bases). V was trimmed by 4 bases and J by 8 bases, leaving 20 bases between them. Germline V gene sequence: CDR1 MNHEY, CDR2 SMNVEV (reference sequence). The CDR3 consists of 16 residues.

This clone turned up a few times. The genes are TRBV27 and TRBJ2-5; 14 positions match TRBD2. Germline V gene sequence: CDR1 MNHEY, CDR2 SMNVEV (reference sequence). J lost 4 bases, V lost 5 bases, and 9 bases had no gene match. The CDR3 has 17 residues. The CDR3 is CASSPRTSGGLGETQYF. The DNA for the CDR3 is TGTGCCAGCAGTCCTCGGACTAGCGGGGGGTTAGGAGAGACCCAGTACTTC.

This clone was counted between two and nine times. In DNA form, the CDR3 reads TGCAGCGTAGTGACAGGGGGAGGCGGGGAGCTGTTTTTT. Translated: CSVVTGGGGELFF. This chain connects TRBV29-1 to TRBJ2-2; 9 positions agree with TRBD1. Germline-derived CDR1 and CDR2 are SQVTM and ANQGSEA. CDR3 length equals 13 residues. Trimming at V came to 6 bases and at J to 7 bases, leaving 6 bases not matched to a gene.

This chain connects TRBV28 to TRBJ2-5; possibly TRBD2 for D (6 bases). Germline CDR1 MDHEN, CDR2 SYDVKM. This CDR3 is 15 amino acids long. Trimming left V 3 bases short and J 2 bases short, with 13 bases between. CDR3 amino acids: CASSFPAGEQETQYF. In nucleotides, the CDR3 is TGTGCCAGCAGTTTTCCAGCGGGTGAACAAGAGACCCAGTACTTC.

The chain employs TRBV7-2 and TRBJ2-3, with D possibly TRBD2 on 6 matching bases. Trimming stripped 5 bases from V and 9 bases from J, with 12 bases between. Per the germline V gene, CDR1 is SGHTA and CDR2 is FQGNSA. The CDR3 is 12 amino acids. CDR3 in amino acids: CASSKGLATQYF. In nucleotides, the CDR3 is TGTGCCAGCAGCAAGGGACTGGCAACGCAGTATTTT.

This clone was seen a handful of times. CDR3 region: CASRVTGTNEKLFF. CDR3 DNA sequence: TGTGCCAGTAGAGTGACAGGAACCAATGAAAAACTGTTTTTT. This sequence joins TRBV19 and TRBJ1-4; possible D gene TRBD1, 6 bases. Between the trimmed V and J ends, which lost 6 bases and 5 bases, there was a span of 13 bases. Looked up from germline, CDR1 is LNHDA and CDR2 is SQIVND (reference sequence). CDR3 length equals 14 residues.

This clone was detected a few times. The gene calls are TRBV25-1 and TRBJ1-3, with D hard to call. Germline lookup yields CDR1 MGHDK and CDR2 SYGVNS. CDR3 length: 14 residues. The V gene lost 3 bases and the J gene lost 2 bases, with 8 bases spanning the gap. The CDR3 bases are TGTGCCAGCAGTGAGCGAACCGCTGGAAACACCATATATTTT. Its protein product is CASSERTAGNTIYF.

This clone has more than one count but fewer than ten. The V and J genes are TRBV19 and TRBJ2-4; possible D gene TRBD2, 6 bases. V was clipped by 3 bases and J by 4 bases, with 19 bases between them. This CDR3 comprises 17 residues. In germline, CDR1 is LNHDA, CDR2 SQIVND (reference sequence). The CDR3 loop reads CASSMGFDGTSKNIQYF. DNA for the CDR3: TGTGCCAGTAGTATGGGATTCGATGGGACTTCTAAAAACATTCAGTACTTC. Supplemented by reference TRBV19 and TRBJ2-4, the full variable domain reads DGGITQSPKYLFRKEGQNVTLSCEQNLNHDAMYWYRQDPGQGLRLIYYSQIVNDFQKGDIAEGYSVSREKKESFPLTVTSAQKNPTAFYLCASSMGFDGTSKNIQYFGAGTRLSVL.

V gene TRBV30 combines with J gene TRBJ1-3; no firm D call. CDR3 length: 14 amino acids. CDR1 GTSNPN and CDR2 SVGIG come from the germline V gene (reference sequence). V was trimmed by 5 bases and J by 0 bases, leaving 11 bases between them. The CDR3 region has the DNA TGTGCCTGGTGCGACGGGTCCTCTGGAAACACCATATATTTT. It translates to CAWCDGSSGNTIYF.

The chain links TRBV18 to TRBJ1-5; unclear D gene. CDR1 and CDR2 from the germline V gene are KGHSH and LQKENI. The CDR3 totals 13 residues. Trimming pared 2 bases from V and 4 bases from J, leaving 6 bases between. CDR3 amino acids: CASSPSGNQPQHF. CDR3 DNA: TGTGCCAGCTCACCATCAGGAAATCAGCCCCAGCATTTT.

J is TRBJ1-5 and V is TRBV18; 8 bases match TRBD1. Germline V gene lookup returns CDR1 KGHSH and CDR2 LQKENI. V trimming: 4 bases; J trimming: 4 bases; junction bases outside the gene matches: 9. The CDR3 is 16 residues long. CDR3 in amino acids: CASSQGPGGSNQPQHF. In DNA form, the CDR3 reads TGTGCCAGCTCACAAGGCCCAGGGGGCAGTAATCAGCCCCAGCATTTT.

V usage is TRBV6-4 and J usage is TRBJ1-1; unclear D gene. Germline V gene sequence: CDR1 MRHNA, CDR2 SNTAGT. The CDR3 is 13 amino acids. Trimming stripped 5 bases from V and 1 base from J, with 8 bases between. CDR3 bases: TGTGCCAGCAGTCAGGAGGAGAACACTGAAGCTTTCTTT. It yields the protein CASSQEENTEAFF.